This paragraph covers one T cell receptor (beta chain) sequence. What it binds is unknown. This specimen belongs to a study of vaccination and CD4 T cells after COVID-19. The CDR3 has 14 residues. Trimming took off 6 bases at V and 5 bases at J, with 11 bases between the two ends. Per germline, CDR1 ENHRY and CDR2 SYGVKD. The study sequenced cultured CD4+ T cell DNA using the Oncomine TCR Beta short-read assay. Genomic DNA was taken out of cultured CD4+ T cells by extraction. TCRdb processed the PCR reads anew with MiXCR; each CDR3 protein has one entry. The data contain 20,000 to 25,000 distinct CDR3 sequences, 60% of them seen just once; the ten biggest clones take up less than 15%. Overall study findings and caveats: Looking at convalescent patients, 304 of their 307 vaccine-specific clones were spike mono-reactive.

The treatment is: approximately 11-day PBMC culture with coronavirus spike peptide pools or control peptides (ViraFEST assay). Cell culture was performed with approximately 1.8 million PBMCs per well in the presence of around 9.4 IU/ml IL-2 and roughly 9.7 ug/ml peptide pools. This sequence was found in a human donor who received a COVID-19 vaccine. The material sequenced was CD4+ T cells from blood, cultured in vitro, taken after SARS-CoV-2 vaccination. The genes are TRBV10-3 and TRBJ1-6; D is undetermined. For the CDR3, the DNA is TGTGCCATCAGGCAGACTAGGGATAATTCACCCCTCCACTTT. This translates into CAIRQTRDNSPLHF.